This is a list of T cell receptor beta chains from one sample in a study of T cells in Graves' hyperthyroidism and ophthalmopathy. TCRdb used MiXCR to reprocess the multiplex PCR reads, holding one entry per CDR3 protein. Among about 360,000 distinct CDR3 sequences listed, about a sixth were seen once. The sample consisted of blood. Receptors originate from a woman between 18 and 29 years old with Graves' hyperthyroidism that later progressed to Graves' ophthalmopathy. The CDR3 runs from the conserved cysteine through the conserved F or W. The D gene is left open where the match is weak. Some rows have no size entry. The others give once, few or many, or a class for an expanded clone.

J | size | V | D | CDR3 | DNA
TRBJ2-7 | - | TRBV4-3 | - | CASSQDDQSPYEQYF | TGCGCCAGCAGCCAAGATGACCAGTCCCCCTACGAGCAGTACTTC
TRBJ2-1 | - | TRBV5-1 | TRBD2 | CASSLERAGVTEQFF | TGCGCCAGCAGCCTGGAGCGGGCGGGAGTAACTGAGCAGTTCTTC
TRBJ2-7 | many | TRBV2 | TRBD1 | CASSARDRGNEQYF | TGTGCCAGCAGTGCCCGGGACAGGGGTAACGAGCAGTACTTC
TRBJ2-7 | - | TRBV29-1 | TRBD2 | CSVGTSGIEQYF | TGCAGCGTTGGGACTAGCGGGATCGAGCAGTACTTC
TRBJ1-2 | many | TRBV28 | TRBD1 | CASSRTGSNYGYTF | TGTGCCAGCAGCCGGACAGGCTCTAACTATGGCTACACCTTC
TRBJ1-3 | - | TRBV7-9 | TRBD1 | CASSTTGLGSGNTIYF | TGTGCCAGCAGTACGACAGGGCTAGGCTCTGGAAACACCATATATTTT
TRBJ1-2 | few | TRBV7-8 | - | CASSLGIQGRGYTF | TGTGCCAGCAGCTTAGGGATCCAGGGGAGAGGCTACACCTTC
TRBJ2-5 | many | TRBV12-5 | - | CASGLTGDLLKETQYF | TGTGCTAGTGGTTTAACCGGCGACCTACTTAAAGAGACCCAGTACTTC
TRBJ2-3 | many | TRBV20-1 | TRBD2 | CSARLAGGPDTQYF | TGCAGTGCCCGACTAGCGGGAGGGCCAGATACGCAGTATTTT
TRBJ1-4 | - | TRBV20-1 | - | CSARGSNEKLFF | TGCAGTGCTAGAGGGAGCAATGAAAAACTGTTTTTT
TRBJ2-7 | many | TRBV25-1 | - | CASSDGGGKEQYF | TGTGCCAGCAGTGACGGAGGGGGCAAAGAGCAGTACTTC
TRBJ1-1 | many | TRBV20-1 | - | CSARGQWNTEAFF | TGCAGTGCTAGAGGCCAGTGGAACACTGAAGCTTTCTTT
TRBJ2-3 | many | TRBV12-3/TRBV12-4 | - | CASSSLSADRDPTDTQYF | TGTGCCAGCAGTTCCCTCTCAGCAGACCGGGACCCCACAGATACGCAGTATTTT
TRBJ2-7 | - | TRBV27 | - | CASSLTPGAEQYF | TGTGCCAGCAGTCTTACCCCAGGCGCCGAGCAGTACTTC
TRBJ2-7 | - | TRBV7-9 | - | CASSLVSGGLGEQYF | TGTGCCAGCAGCTTAGTTTCCGGGGGCCTGGGCGAGCAGTACTTC
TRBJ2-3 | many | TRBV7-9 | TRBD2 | CASWSATSGSTDTQYF | TGTGCCAGTTGGTCGGCTACTAGCGGCAGCACAGATACGCAGTATTTT
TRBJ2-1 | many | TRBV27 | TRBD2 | CASSSLGTEGLAGIYNEQFF | TGTGCCAGCAGTTCACTCGGAACGGAGGGACTAGCGGGAATTTACAATGAGCAGTTCTTC
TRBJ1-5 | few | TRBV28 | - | CASSLKAGSQHF | TGTGCCAGCAGTTTAAAGGCAGGGTCCCAGCATTTT
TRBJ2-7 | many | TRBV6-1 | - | CASSSSELAGSLYEQYF | TGTGCCAGCAGTTCCAGCGAACTCGCTGGGAGCTTGTACGAGCAGTACTTC
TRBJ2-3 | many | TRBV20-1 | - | CSAPPGGATDTQYF | TGCAGTGCTCCCCCTGGGGGGGCCACAGATACGCAGTATTTT
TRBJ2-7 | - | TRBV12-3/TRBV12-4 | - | CASSLARTRDEQYF | TGTGCCAGCAGTTTAGCGAGGACCCGGGACGAGCAGTACTTC
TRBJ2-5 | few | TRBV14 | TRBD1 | CASSQRTGGYWETQYF | TGTGCCAGCAGCCAACGGACAGGGGGCTACTGGGAGACCCAGTACTTC
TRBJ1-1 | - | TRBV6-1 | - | CAIRQSWGGTEAFF | TGTGCCATTAGGCAATCGTGGGGGGGTACTGAAGCTTTCTTT
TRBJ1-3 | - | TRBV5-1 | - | CASSPSGDNRNTIYF | TGCGCCAGCAGCCCCTCTGGGGACAACAGAAACACCATATATTTT
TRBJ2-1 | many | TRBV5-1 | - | CASSLWGDEQFF | TGCGCCAGCAGCTTATGGGGTGATGAGCAGTTCTTC
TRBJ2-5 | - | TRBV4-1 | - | CASSQDPLGQETQYF | TGCGCCAGCAGCCAAGACCCCCTAGGCCAAGAGACCCAGTACTTC
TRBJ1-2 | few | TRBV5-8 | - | CASRSWGRAYGYTF | TGTGCCAGCAGATCGTGGGGCAGGGCATATGGCTACACCTTC
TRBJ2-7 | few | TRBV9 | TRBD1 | CASSVGGGTGVNHPPYEQYF | TGTGCCAGCAGCGTAGGAGGTGGGACAGGGGTTAATCATCCCCCCTACGAGCAGTACTTC
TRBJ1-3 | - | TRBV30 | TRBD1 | CAWSVQGAPGNTIYF | TGTGCCTGGAGTGTGCAGGGGGCGCCGGGAAACACCATATATTTT
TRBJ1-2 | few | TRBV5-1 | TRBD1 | CASSLQGGAGYGYTF | TGCGCCAGCAGCTTGCAAGGGGGCGCGGGCTATGGCTACACCTTC
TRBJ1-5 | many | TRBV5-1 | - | CASSLGTGGANQPQHF | TGCGCCAGCAGCTTGGGAACGGGGGGGGCCAATCAGCCCCAGCATTTT
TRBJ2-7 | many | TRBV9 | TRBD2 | CASSVAPGGINEQYF | TGTGCCAGCAGCGTAGCACCGGGAGGGATCAACGAGCAGTACTTC
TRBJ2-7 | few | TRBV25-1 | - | CASSESAGTAYEQYF | TGTGCCAGCAGTGAATCTGCAGGGACGGCCTACGAGCAGTACTTC
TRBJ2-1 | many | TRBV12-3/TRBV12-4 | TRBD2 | CASSSSGRVYNEQFF | TGTGCCAGCAGTTCTAGCGGGAGGGTCTACAATGAGCAGTTCTTC
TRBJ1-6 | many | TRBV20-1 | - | CSASSYDSPLHF | TGCAGTGCGAGCAGCTACGATTCACCCCTCCACTTT
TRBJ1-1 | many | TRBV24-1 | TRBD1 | CATSGQGNTEAFF | TGTGCCACCAGTGGACAGGGGAACACTGAAGCTTTCTTT
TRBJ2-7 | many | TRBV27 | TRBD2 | CASSPGGLATYEQYF | TGTGCCAGCAGTCCTGGGGGACTAGCCACATACGAGCAGTACTTC
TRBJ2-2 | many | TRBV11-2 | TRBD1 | CASSLGRQGRAGELFF | TGTGCCAGCAGCTTGGGGAGACAGGGAAGGGCCGGGGAGCTGTTTTTT
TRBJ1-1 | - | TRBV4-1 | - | CASSDGTFRRTFF | TGCGCCAGCAGCGACGGGACCTTCCGAAGGACTTTCTTT
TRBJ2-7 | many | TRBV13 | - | CASSRGFYEQYF | TGTGCCAGCAGCCGCGGGTTCTACGAGCAGTACTTC